Below are 32 T cell receptor beta chains sequenced from a single sample in a study of cytomegalovirus exposure and HLA in healthy donors. Researchers ran the PCR with 60 Vbeta and 13 Jbeta primers. Profiled with immunoSEQ multiplex PCR; TCRdb holds only in-frame clones, not every one. The sample yields more than 150,000 clones, 76% seen once. Material: PBMCs. The receptors derive from a young man in good health and CMV-seronegative.

CDR3 sequence reads: CASSCMGYTF. The CDR3 DNA reads as TGCGCCAGCAGTTGTATGGGCTACACCTTC. This chain links TRBV10-1 with TRBJ1-2, with unresolved D. Between the trimmed V and J ends, which lost 5 bases and 8 bases, there was a span of 6 bases. The CDR3 contains 10 residues. Germline assignment: CDR1 WNHNN and CDR2 SYGVQD (reference sequence).

This clone has only a few counts. The chain has TRBV5-6 and TRBJ1-2; 7 bases align to TRBD1. CDR1 SGHDT and CDR2 YYEEEE come from the germline V gene. CDR3 length: 14 amino acids. J was trimmed by 4 bases and V by 4 bases; bases with no gene match: 7. CDR3 residues: CASSGQGVRYGYTF. In DNA, the CDR3 is TGTGCCAGCAGCGGGCAGGGGGTACGCTATGGCTACACCTTC.

The table lists this clone with a few counts. J is TRBJ1-4 and V is TRBV28; 11 bases map to TRBD1. CDR1 and CDR2 (germline): MDHEN, SYDVKM. This CDR3 contains 17 residues. V lost 7 bases and J lost 3; bases outside the gene matches: 10. The CDR3, as DNA: TGTGCCAGCAACTCGGGGACAGGGGGTGCTGCTAATGAAAAACTGTTTTTT. Translated, it gives CASNSGTGGAANEKLFF.

The chain recombines TRBV6-5 with TRBJ2-3, with TRBD1 matching over 7 bases. J lost 3 bases, V lost 7 bases, and 10 bases had no gene match. Looked up from germline, CDR1 is MNHEY and CDR2 is SVGAGI. The CDR3 extends over 15 amino acids. In DNA form, the CDR3 reads TGTGCCAGCATCCCACAGGGGTATGGGACAGATACGCAGTATTTT. The encoded protein is CASIPQGYGTDTQYF.

The table lists this clone with a count of one. The chain has TRBV6-4 and TRBJ2-7; D unresolved. This CDR3 region has 10 residues. V shed 10 bases and J shed 2 bases, with 6 bases lying between them. CDR1 and CDR2 from the germline V gene are MRHNA and SNTAGT. CDR3 protein: CANATYEQYF. The CDR3 DNA is TGTGCCAACGCGACCTACGAGCAGTACTTC.

The V call is TRBV2, the J call TRBJ1-2, with no clear D. Germline V CDR1 and CDR2: SNHLY, FYNNEI. The CDR3 extends over 10 amino acids. V shed 6 bases and J shed 7 bases, with 6 bases lying between them. The CDR3 coding sequence is TGTGCCAGCAGGGGGAGTGGCTACACCTTC. Protein product: CASRGSGYTF. Using reference TRBV2 and TRBJ1-2 for the parts outside the CDR3, the full variable domain is EPEVTQTPSHQVTQMGQEVILRCVPISNHLYFYWYRQILGQKVEFLVSFYNNEISEKSEIFDDQFSVERPDGSNFTLKIRSTKLEDSAMYFCASRGSGYTFGSGTRLTVV.

The genes are TRBV5-5 and TRBJ2-1; 11 positions agree with TRBD2. Germline CDR1 is SGHKS and CDR2 is YYEKEE (reference sequence). The CDR3 covers 15 residues. Unmatched junction bases numbered 3, after V lost 4 bases and J lost 3 bases. CDR3 DNA: TGTGCCAGCAGCATAGGGACTAGCGGCTACAATGAGCAGTTCTTC. It specifies CASSIGTSGYNEQFF. The full variable domain, its missing parts supplied by reference TRBV5-5 and TRBJ2-1, is DAGVTQSPTHLIKTRGQQVTLRCSPISGHKSVSWYQQVLGQGPQFIFQYYEKEERGRGNFPDRFSARQFPNYSSELNVNALLLGDSALYLCASSIGTSGYNEQFFGPGTRLTVL.

This clone was recorded a few times. The V and J genes are TRBV9 and TRBJ2-1; tentatively, D is TRBD1 (6 bases). Trimming took 5 bases from V and 4 from J, leaving 16 bases between them. The germline CDR1 and CDR2 sequences are SGDLS and YYNGEE. CDR3 length equals 15 residues. CDR3 residues: CASSAGLGAYNEQFF. The CDR3 region has the DNA TGTGCCAGCAGTGCTGGTTTGGGGGCTTACAATGAGCAGTTCTTC. Full variable domain (missing parts from reference TRBV9 and TRBJ2-1): DSGVTQTPKHLITATGQRVTLRCSPRSGDLSVYWYQQSLDQGLQFLIQYYNGEERAKGNILERFSAQQFPDLHSELNLSSLELGDSALYFCASSAGLGAYNEQFFGPGTRLTVL.

J is TRBJ1-5 and V is TRBV7-8; no reliable D call. Germline values: CDR1 SGHVS, CDR2 FQNEAQ. The CDR3 has 16 residues. Between the trimmed V and J ends, which lost 4 bases and 2 bases, there was a span of 15 bases. CDR3 in DNA: TGTGCCAGCAGCTCCCAGAGGGCTGGGGGCAATCAGCCCCAGCATTTT. Protein product: CASSSQRAGGNQPQHF.

This chain connects TRBV5-4 to TRBJ1-1; D is ambiguous. Trimming pared 4 bases from V and 4 bases from J, leaving 17 bases between. Germline V gene lookup returns CDR1 SGHNT and CDR2 YYREEE (reference sequence). The CDR3 is made up of 15 amino acids. The CDR3 DNA is TGTGCCAGCAGCACTCCGGGAGCTGTGAGCACTGAAGCTTTCTTT. Its protein product is CASSTPGAVSTEAFF.

This clone was observed once. One base separates it from a far larger clone, so it is likely a read error. Different DNA sequences within this sample yield the same CDR3. The chain is built from TRBV6-6 and TRBJ2-1, with D tentatively TRBD1 (5 bases). Germline V gene data show CDR1 as MNHNY and CDR2 as SVGAGI (reference sequence). The CDR3 loop spans 13 amino acids. V shed 5 bases and J shed 3 bases, with 8 bases lying between them. As DNA, the CDR3 is TGTGCCAGCAGTCGAGACAGCTACAATGAGCAGTTCTTC. Protein: CASSRDSYNEQFF.

This clone has a single count. The J gene is TRBJ2-3, the V gene TRBV27, with 7 nucleotides matching TRBD1. The CDR3 loop spans 14 amino acids. Per the germline V gene, CDR1 is MNHEY and CDR2 is SMNVEV (reference sequence). V gave up 6 bases and J gave up 1 base; unmatched junction bases: 4. CDR3 nucleotides: TGTGCCAGCAGAGGACAGGACCGCACAGATACGCAGTATTTT. Translated: CASRGQDRTDTQYF.

The chain carries TRBV11-3 and TRBJ1-1; D is ambiguous. Germline assignment: CDR1 SGHNT and CDR2 YENEEA. This CDR3 is 13 amino acids long. V gave up 0 bases and J gave up 3 bases, with 5 bases separating them. The CDR3 bases are TGTGCCAGCAGCTTAGAGTCGGACACTGAAGCTTTCTTT. Amino acids: CASSLESDTEAFF. The full variable domain, in which reference TRBV11-3 and TRBJ1-1 provide the parts outside the CDR3, is EAGVVQSPRYKIIEKKQPVAFWCNPISGHNTLYWYLQNLGQGPELLIRYENEEAVDDSQLPKDRFSAERLKGVDSTLKIQPAELGDSAVYLCASSLESDTEAFFGQGTRLTVV.

This clone was detected only once. In DNA form, the CDR3 reads TGTGCCATCAGTGGACAACAGGGAACCAAAAACATTCAGTACTTC. Protein product: CAISGQQGTKNIQYF. This chain joins TRBV10-3 and TRBJ2-4; a possible D gene is TRBD1 (6 bases). Trimming pared 4 bases from V and 2 bases from J, leaving 12 bases between. CDR1 and CDR2 from the germline V gene are ENHRY and SYGVKD. The CDR3 consists of 15 residues.

The table lists this clone with a few counts. V and J are TRBV9 and TRBJ2-7, with TRBD2 matching over 7 bases. Unmatched junction bases numbered 5, after V lost 2 bases and J lost 0 bases. CDR3 length equals 15 residues. Germline assignment: CDR1 SGDLS and CDR2 YYNGEE. The CDR3 region has the DNA TGTGCCAGCAGCGTCGGGACTACGAGCTCCTACGAGCAGTACTTC. Its protein product is CASSVGTTSSYEQYF.

This clone was picked up a small number of times. V and J are TRBV7-9 and TRBJ2-3, with 11 bases aligning to TRBD2. CDR1 and CDR2 from the germline V gene are SEHNR and FQNEAQ (reference sequence). V shed 5 bases and J 7 bases; nucleotides not matched to a gene: 8. The CDR3 extends over 15 amino acids. CDR3 nucleotide sequence: TGTGCCAGCAGCGGTTTGACTAGCGGGATATATACGCAGTATTTT. This encodes CASSGLTSGIYTQYF. Full variable domain (remainder filled in from reference TRBV7-9 and TRBJ2-3): DTGVSQNPRHKITKRGQNVTFRCDPISEHNRLYWYRQTLGQGPEFLTYFQNEAQLEKSRLLSDRFSAERPKGSFSTLEIQRTEQGDSAMYLCASSGLTSGIYTQYFGPGTRLTVL.

The CDR3 protein is CASSETSGTLNEQFF. The CDR3 region has the DNA TGTGCCAGCAGTGAGACTAGCGGGACCCTCAATGAGCAGTTCTTC. This chain connects TRBV2 to TRBJ2-1; 11 nucleotides match TRBD2. Per germline, CDR1 SNHLY and CDR2 FYNNEI. With 3 bases clipped from V and 6 bases from J, the junction kept 4 bases outside the gene matches. This CDR3 comprises 15 residues. Full variable domain (missing parts from reference TRBV2 and TRBJ2-1): EPEVTQTPSHQVTQMGQEVILRCVPISNHLYFYWYRQILGQKVEFLVSFYNNEISEKSEIFDDQFSVERPDGSNFTLKIRSTKLEDSAMYFCASSETSGTLNEQFFGPGTRLTVL.

The chain recombines TRBV6-5 with TRBJ1-6; D gene uncertain. The V and J ends lost 5 bases and 0 bases respectively, with 5 bases between them. The CDR3 covers 14 residues. Germline-derived CDR1 and CDR2 are MNHEY and SVGAGI. This CDR3 reads CASSKSSYNSPLHF. The CDR3 bases are TGTGCCAGCAGTAAGAGCTCCTATAATTCACCCCTCCACTTT.

The CDR3 spells CASRQGAFKNTEAFF. The DNA of the CDR3 is TGTGCCAGTCGACAGGGGGCCTTTAAGAACACTGAAGCTTTCTTT. The V call is TRBV28, the J call TRBJ1-1, with 10 positions matching TRBD1. In germline, CDR1 is MDHEN, CDR2 SYDVKM. Trimming took 9 bases from V and 1 from J; bases not matched to a gene: 8. This CDR3 spans 15 amino acids.

The chain employs TRBV19 and TRBJ1-5; TRBD1 is a possible D gene (5 bases). The CDR3 extends over 16 amino acids. Trimming took off 1 base at V and 1 base at J, with 11 bases between the two ends. CDR1 and CDR2 from the germline V gene are LNHDA and SQIVND (reference sequence). The CDR3 bases are TGTGCCAGTAGTATAGGGGGGACTAGAAGCAATCAGCCCCAGCATTTT. Translated, it gives CASSIGGTRSNQPQHF.

In its sample, this clone was seen once. This chain connects TRBV27 to TRBJ1-3; TRBD1 is a possible D gene (5 bases). V lost 4 bases and J 2 bases, leaving 12 bases between the germline ends. Germline V CDR1 and CDR2: MNHEY, SMNVEV (reference sequence). This CDR3 region has 15 residues. The CDR3 bases are TGTGCCAGCAGTTCATTCACAGGCCCTGGAAACACCATATATTTT. It yields the protein CASSSFTGPGNTIYF.

The table lists this clone with a few counts. The chain has TRBV5-4 and TRBJ2-1; 8 bases map to TRBD2. V lost 6 bases and J lost 3; bases outside the gene matches: 11. Looked up from germline, CDR1 is SGHNT and CDR2 is YYREEE (reference sequence). The CDR3 is 16 residues long. CDR3 loop: CASNRGAAGDYNEQFF. In DNA, the CDR3 is TGTGCCAGCAACCGGGGTGCAGCGGGGGACTACAATGAGCAGTTCTTC. The variable domain in full, completed from reference TRBV5-4 and TRBJ2-1, reads ETGVTQSPTHLIKTRGQQVTLRCSSQSGHNTVSWYQQALGQGPQFIFQYYREEENGRGNFPPRFSGLQFPNYSSELNVNALELDDSALYLCASNRGAAGDYNEQFFGPGTRLTVL.

The V and J genes are TRBV6-1 and TRBJ2-7, with TRBD2 matching 11 bases. Germline V gene data show CDR1 as MNHNS and CDR2 as SASEGT. Germline trimming cut 1 base from V and 3 bases from J; bases unmatched to any gene: 2. The CDR3 has 15 residues. The CDR3 sequence is CASSEGLAGHYEQYF. The CDR3 DNA follows: TGTGCCAGCAGTGAAGGACTAGCGGGGCACTACGAGCAGTACTTC.

The chain joins TRBV27 to TRBJ2-7; 11 bases map to TRBD2. CDR3 length: 15 amino acids. From germline, CDR1 is MNHEY and CDR2 SMNVEV (reference sequence). The V gene end was trimmed by 7 bases and the J gene end by 3 bases; junction bases not matched to a gene: 8. The CDR3 sequence is CASTRGSGGDYEQYF. DNA of the CDR3: TGTGCCAGCACTAGGGGTAGCGGGGGGGACTACGAGCAGTACTTC.

For the CDR3, the DNA is TGTGCCAGCAGTTCGTTCTCCTCCTACGAGCAGTACTTC. Its protein product is CASSSFSSYEQYF. The gene calls are TRBV27 and TRBJ2-7; D gene uncertain. The CDR3 runs to 13 residues. From germline, CDR1 is MNHEY and CDR2 SMNVEV (reference sequence). V lost 4 bases and J 0 bases, leaving 7 bases between the germline ends.

The rearrangement joins TRBV6-5 to TRBJ1-1; 8 positions match TRBD1. The CDR3 is 14 residues long. Germline values: CDR1 MNHEY, CDR2 SVGAGI. Trimming took 6 bases from V and 4 from J; bases not matched to a gene: 7. CDR3 bases: TGTGCCAGCAGAACAGGGGGAGAGGGCACTGAAGCTTTCTTT. Residues: CASRTGGEGTEAFF.

The chain recombines TRBV7-3 with TRBJ2-3, with 7 positions matching TRBD1. In germline, CDR1 is SGHTA, CDR2 FQGTGA. The CDR3 length is 15 residues. V shed 3 bases, J shed 5 bases, and the junction held 8 bases outside the gene matches. The CDR3, as DNA: TGTGCCAGCAGCTTTAGGCCGACAGGGTTAGATACGCAGTATTTT. Translating it yields CASSFRPTGLDTQYF.

Only one count was recorded for this clone. This chain links TRBV10-2 with TRBJ2-5, with a tentative D call TRBD2 (7 bases). The CDR3 is 15 amino acids. V lost 0 bases to trimming and J lost 6 bases, with 14 bases between them. Germline V gives CDR1 WSHSY, CDR2 SAAADI. The CDR3 bases are TGCGCCAGCAGTGAGTCGGGGGGGGCCCGCCAGACCCAGTACTTC. Translation gives CASSESGGARQTQYF.

The chain is built from TRBV30 and TRBJ1-1, with D hard to call. Between the trimmed V and J ends, which lost 6 bases and 3 bases, there was a span of 38 bases. The CDR3 spans 21 residues. Germline V gene lookup returns CDR1 GTSNPN and CDR2 SVGIG (reference sequence). CDR3: CACQTRRRKISQPAKDTEAFF. Written as DNA, the CDR3 is TGTGCCTGCCAAACGCGGCGACGTAAAATCAGCCAACCAGCGAAGGACACTGAAGCTTTCTTT.

V and J are TRBV29-1 and TRBJ1-4; D gene ambiguous. In germline, CDR1 is SQVTM, CDR2 ANQGSEA. Trimming left V 6 bases short and J 4 bases short, with 9 bases between. The CDR3 consists of 12 residues. Here the CDR3 reads CSVGGDNEKLFF. DNA of the CDR3: TGCAGCGTCGGTGGAGATAATGAAAAACTGTTTTTT. Full variable domain (outside the CDR3, taken from reference TRBV29-1 and TRBJ1-4): SAVISQKPSRDICQRGTSLTIQCQVDSQVTMMFWYRQQPGQSLTLIATANQGSEATYESGFVIDKFPISRPNLTFSTLTVSNMSPEDSSIYLCSVGGDNEKLFFGSGTQLSVL.

V is TRBV11-2 and J is TRBJ1-1, with D unclear. This CDR3 is built from 17 residues. Germline CDR1 reads SGHAT; CDR2 reads FQNNGV. V was shortened by 2 bases and J by 3 bases, with 19 bases between the two germline ends. CDR3: CASSLNGLALGDTEAFF. Written as DNA, the CDR3 is TGTGCCAGCAGCTTAAACGGTCTGGCGCTGGGAGACACTGAAGCTTTCTTT.

The V and J genes are TRBV19 and TRBJ1-2, with unresolved D. The V end lost 7 bases, the J end lost 5 bases, and 14 bases lay between the germline ends. The germline CDR1 and CDR2 sequences are LNHDA and SQIVND (reference sequence). The CDR3 has 13 residues. The CDR3 here is CASMGPQSYGYTF. Here the CDR3 DNA reads TGTGCCAGTATGGGCCCCCAGTCATATGGCTACACCTTC.